This TCR beta chain was recovered during a study of T cells in Graves' hyperthyroidism and ophthalmopathy. The ends were cut back, 7 bases at V and 5 bases at J, with 14 bases in the middle. The germline CDR1 and CDR2 sequences are MDHEN and SYDVKM. This CDR3 spans 13 amino acids. This clonotype was counted ten times or more. TCR beta CDR3 regions were amplified from RNA transcripts. Researchers ran a first-round RT-PCR on the TCR CDR3 using the HTBI primer set. MiXCR was run by TCRdb on the multiplex PCR reads, yielding one entry per CDR3 protein. The table has under 450,000 distinct CDR3 sequences, roughly 17% seen once.

The TCR sequence derives from a young woman with Graves' hyperthyroidism that later progressed to Graves' ophthalmopathy. Sequencing was performed on blood. The chain combines TRBV28 with TRBJ1-2, with a possible D match to TRBD1 (5 bases). CDR3 residues: CASKDAGRYGYTF. In DNA form, the CDR3 reads TGTGCCAGCAAGGATGCAGGGAGATATGGCTACACCTTC.